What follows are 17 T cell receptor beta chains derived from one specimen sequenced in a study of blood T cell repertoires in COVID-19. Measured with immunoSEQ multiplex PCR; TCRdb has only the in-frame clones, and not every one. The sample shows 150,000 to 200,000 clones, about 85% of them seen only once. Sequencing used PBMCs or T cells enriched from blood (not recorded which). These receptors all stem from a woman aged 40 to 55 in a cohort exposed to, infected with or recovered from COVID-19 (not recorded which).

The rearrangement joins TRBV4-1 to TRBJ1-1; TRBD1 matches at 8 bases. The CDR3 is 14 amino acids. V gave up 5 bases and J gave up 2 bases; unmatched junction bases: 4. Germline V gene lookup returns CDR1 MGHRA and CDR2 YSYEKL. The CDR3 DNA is TGCGCCAGCAGCGAGGGACAGGAAAACACTGAAGCTTTCTTT. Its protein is CASSEGQENTEAFF.

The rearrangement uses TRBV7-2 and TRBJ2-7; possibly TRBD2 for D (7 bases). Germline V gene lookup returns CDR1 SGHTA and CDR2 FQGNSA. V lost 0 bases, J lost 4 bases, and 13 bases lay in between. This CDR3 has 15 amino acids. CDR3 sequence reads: CASSLAGGARYEQYF. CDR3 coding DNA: TGTGCCAGCAGCTTAGCGGGGGGGGCGAGGTACGAGCAGTACTTC.

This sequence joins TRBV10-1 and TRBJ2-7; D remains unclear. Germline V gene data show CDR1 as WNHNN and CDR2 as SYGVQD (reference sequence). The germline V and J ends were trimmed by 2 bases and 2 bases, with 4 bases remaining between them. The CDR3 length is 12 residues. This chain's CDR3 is CASSEGPYEQYF. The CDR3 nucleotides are TGCGCCAGCAGTGAGGGCCCCTACGAGCAGTACTTC.

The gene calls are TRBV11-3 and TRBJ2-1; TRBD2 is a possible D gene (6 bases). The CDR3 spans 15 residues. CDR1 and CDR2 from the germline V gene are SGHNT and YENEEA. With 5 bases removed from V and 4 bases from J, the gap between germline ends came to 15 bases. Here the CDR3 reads CASSIPGLGYNEQFF. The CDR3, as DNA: TGTGCCAGCAGCATTCCGGGACTGGGATACAATGAGCAGTTCTTC.

CDR3 sequence: CSADSIYGYTF. The CDR3 nucleotides read TGCAGTGCGGACTCAATCTATGGCTACACCTTC. The chain has TRBV20-1 and TRBJ1-2; D is unresolved. V lost 6 bases and J lost 4, with 9 bases in between. The CDR3 sequence is 11 residues long. Per the germline V gene, CDR1 is DFQATT and CDR2 is SNEGSKA (reference sequence).

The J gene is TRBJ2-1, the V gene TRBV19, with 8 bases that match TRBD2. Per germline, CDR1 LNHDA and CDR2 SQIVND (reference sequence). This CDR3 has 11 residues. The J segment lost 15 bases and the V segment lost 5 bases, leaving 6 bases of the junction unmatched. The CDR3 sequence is CASSFSGVAFF. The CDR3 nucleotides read TGTGCCAGTAGTTTTAGCGGGGTTGCGTTCTTC.

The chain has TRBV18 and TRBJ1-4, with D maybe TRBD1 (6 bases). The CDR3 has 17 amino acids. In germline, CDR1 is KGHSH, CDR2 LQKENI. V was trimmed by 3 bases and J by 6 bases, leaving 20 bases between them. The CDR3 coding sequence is TGTGCCAGCTCACCTTGGCGGTTAGTCAGGGGTGATGAAAAACTGTTTTTT. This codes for CASSPWRLVRGDEKLFF.

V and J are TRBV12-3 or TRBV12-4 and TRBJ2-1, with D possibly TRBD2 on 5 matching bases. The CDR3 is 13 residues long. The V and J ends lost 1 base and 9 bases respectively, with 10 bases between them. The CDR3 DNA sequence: TGTGCCAGCAGTTTAGGGGGTCGGGGTGAGCAGTTCTTC. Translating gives CASSLGGRGEQFF.

The CDR3 here is CASSPRGTGELFF. The CDR3, as DNA: TGTGCCAGCAGCCCGCGGGGCACCGGGGAGCTGTTTTTT. J is TRBJ2-2 and V is TRBV13, with D tentatively TRBD2 (6 bases). The germline V and J ends were trimmed by 5 bases and 4 bases, with 8 bases remaining between them. The CDR3 loop spans 13 amino acids. Germline CDR1 and CDR2: PRHDT and FYEKMQ (reference sequence).

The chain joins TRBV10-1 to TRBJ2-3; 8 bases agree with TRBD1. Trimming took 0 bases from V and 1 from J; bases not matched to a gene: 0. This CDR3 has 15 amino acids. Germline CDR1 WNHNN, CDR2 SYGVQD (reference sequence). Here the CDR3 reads CASSESTGGTDTQYF. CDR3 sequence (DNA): TGCGCCAGCAGTGAGTCGACAGGGGGCACAGATACGCAGTATTTT.

CDR3 loop: CASSDGATSTDTQYF. The CDR3 DNA reads as TGTGCCAGCAGTGACGGGGCCACTAGCACAGATACGCAGTATTTT. The chain uses TRBV6-4 and TRBJ2-3; possible D gene TRBD1, 5 bases. Germline V gene data show CDR1 as MRHNA and CDR2 as SNTAGT. Trimming took 2 bases from V and 0 from J, leaving 9 bases between them. The CDR3 extends over 15 amino acids.

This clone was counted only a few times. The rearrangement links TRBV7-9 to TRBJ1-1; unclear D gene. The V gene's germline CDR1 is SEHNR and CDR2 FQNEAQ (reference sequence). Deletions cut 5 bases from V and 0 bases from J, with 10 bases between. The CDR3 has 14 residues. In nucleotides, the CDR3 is TGTGCCAGCAGCCCACAGAGCTTGAACACTGAAGCTTTCTTT. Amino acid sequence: CASSPQSLNTEAFF.

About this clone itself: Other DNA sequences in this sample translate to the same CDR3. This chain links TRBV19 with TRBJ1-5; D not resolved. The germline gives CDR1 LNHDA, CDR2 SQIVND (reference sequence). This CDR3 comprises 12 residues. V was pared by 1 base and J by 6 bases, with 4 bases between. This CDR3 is CASSIGAQPQHF. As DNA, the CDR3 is TGTGCCAGTAGTATAGGGGCTCAGCCCCAGCATTTT.

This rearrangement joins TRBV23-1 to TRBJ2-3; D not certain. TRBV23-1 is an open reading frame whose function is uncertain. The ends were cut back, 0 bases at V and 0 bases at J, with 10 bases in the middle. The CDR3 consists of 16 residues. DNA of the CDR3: TGCGCCAGCAGTCAATCCGGAAGCGAGAGCACAGATACGCAGTATTTT. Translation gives CASSQSGSESTDTQYF.

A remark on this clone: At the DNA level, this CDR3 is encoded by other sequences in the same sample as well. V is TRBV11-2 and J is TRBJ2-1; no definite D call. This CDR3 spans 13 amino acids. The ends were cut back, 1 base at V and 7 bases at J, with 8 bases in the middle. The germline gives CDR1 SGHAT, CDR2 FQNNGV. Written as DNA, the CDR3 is TGTGCCAGCAGCTTAGGGCTCCTTAATGAGCAGTTCTTC. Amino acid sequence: CASSLGLLNEQFF.

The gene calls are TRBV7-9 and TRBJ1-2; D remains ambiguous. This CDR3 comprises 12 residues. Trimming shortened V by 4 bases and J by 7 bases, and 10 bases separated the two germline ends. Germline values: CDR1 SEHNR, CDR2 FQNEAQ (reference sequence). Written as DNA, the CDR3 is TGTGCCAGCAGCTCTGCCTCTAGTGGCTACACCTTC. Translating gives CASSSASSGYTF.

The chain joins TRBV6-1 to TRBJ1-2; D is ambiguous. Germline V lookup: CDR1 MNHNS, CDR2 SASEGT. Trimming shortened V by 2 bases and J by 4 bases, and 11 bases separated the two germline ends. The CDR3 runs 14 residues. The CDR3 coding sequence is TGTGCCAGCAGTGAAATGTCCAGTGTCTATGGCTACACCTTC. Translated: CASSEMSSVYGYTF.